The next 11 T cell receptor beta chains were all read from a single sample in a study of cytomegalovirus exposure and HLA in healthy donors. The PCR contained 60 Vbeta and 13 Jbeta primers. Assay used: immunoSEQ multiplex PCR; TCRdb lists only in-frame clones, some missing. The table has 80,000 or so clones, under 80% seen once. The sequenced sample consisted of PBMCs. These receptor sequences come from a male donor in good health and CMV-seropositive.

V is TRBV7-9 and J is TRBJ1-4, with TRBD1 matching 10 bases. Unmatched junction bases numbered 5, after V lost 4 bases and J lost 6 bases. The germline V gene encodes CDR1 SEHNR and CDR2 FQNEAQ (reference sequence). The CDR3 is 15 residues long. In DNA form, the CDR3 reads TGTGCCAGCAGCTGGACCGGGACAGGGGATGAAAAACTGTTTTTT. This gives the protein CASSWTGTGDEKLFF.

This chain links TRBV18 with TRBJ2-7; 11 bases fit TRBD2. Unmatched junction bases numbered 3, after V lost 4 bases and J lost 7 bases. This CDR3 contains 13 residues. Germline V lookup: CDR1 KGHSH, CDR2 LQKENI. The chain's CDR3 is CASSLGLAEEQYF. The CDR3 DNA is TGTGCCAGCTCACTGGGACTAGCGGAGGAGCAGTACTTC.

This chain uses TRBV5-1 with TRBJ2-7; a possible D gene is TRBD2 (5 bases). V dropped 6 bases and J dropped 2 bases, with 12 bases sitting between them. The germline V gene has CDR1 SGHRS and CDR2 YFSETQ. CDR3 length: 13 amino acids. The CDR3 is CASNKRTAYEQYF. The CDR3 nucleotides read TGCGCCAGCAACAAGCGGACGGCCTACGAGCAGTACTTC.

The chain couples TRBV7-6 to TRBJ2-5, with TRBD1 identical over 7 bases. The CDR3 contains 18 residues. Trimming at V came to 5 bases and at J to 3 bases, leaving 18 bases not matched to a gene. The germline V gene has CDR1 SGHVS and CDR2 FNYEAQ. Here the CDR3 reads CASSRGAGGQEKKETQYF. In DNA form, the CDR3 reads TGTGCCAGCAGCCGTGGGGCCGGAGGACAGGAGAAAAAAGAGACCCAGTACTTC.

CDR3 sequence reads: CASYQRGKANEKLFF. For the CDR3, the DNA is TGTGCCAGCTACCAAAGGGGCAAGGCTAATGAAAAACTGTTTTTT. The V and J genes are TRBV13 and TRBJ1-4, with D perhaps TRBD1 (5 bases). CDR1 and CDR2 (germline): PRHDT, FYEKMQ (reference sequence). The germline V and J ends were trimmed by 8 bases and 3 bases, with 16 bases remaining between them. The CDR3 contains 15 residues.

The V and J genes are TRBV5-1 and TRBJ2-7, with 8 bases identical to TRBD1. The CDR3 contains 13 residues. The J segment lost 3 bases and the V segment lost 7 bases, leaving 6 bases of the junction unmatched. Looked up from germline, CDR1 is SGHRS and CDR2 is YFSETQ. DNA for the CDR3: TGCGCCAGCGGAAGGACAGGGAGCTACGAGCAGTACTTC. Its translation: CASGRTGSYEQYF.

The chain combines TRBV14 with TRBJ2-5; 7 nucleotides align to TRBD1. The J call may be incorrect, as the DNA end agrees better with TRBJ2-7. The V gene's germline CDR1 is SGHDN and CDR2 FVKESK. This CDR3 comprises 15 residues. The CDR3 region has the DNA TGTGCCAGCAGCCGCAAACTCGGGACAGCCCACGAGCAGTACTTC. Amino acids: CASSRKLGTAHEQYF.

V usage is TRBV18 and J usage is TRBJ1-5; possibly TRBD1 for D (6 bases). V lost 6 bases, J lost 7 bases, and 13 bases lay in between. There are 13 residues in the CDR3. Germline CDR1 reads KGHSH; CDR2 reads LQKENI. This chain's CDR3 is CASSTGRGQPQHF. CDR3 bases: TGTGCCAGCTCTACAGGCAGGGGCCAGCCCCAGCATTTT.

The chain employs TRBV11-2 and TRBJ2-1; 11 nucleotides align to TRBD2. J was trimmed by 5 bases and V by 5 bases; bases with no gene match: 8. The CDR3 has 16 amino acids. Germline loops: CDR1 SGHAT, CDR2 FQNNGV. The CDR3 DNA sequence: TGTGCCAGCAGCCCGATGACTAGCGGGATTCACAATGAGCAGTTCTTC. Encoded protein: CASSPMTSGIHNEQFF.

This clone came up a few times. The CDR3 nucleotides read TGCAGCTCCCGAAGGGGACAGGGTCCAGAGACCCAGTACTTC. It is translated as CSSRRGQGPETQYF. This chain links TRBV29-1 with TRBJ2-5, with TRBD1 matching 9 bases. The CDR3 totals 14 residues. Germline V CDR1 and CDR2: SQVTM, ANQGSEA. V was clipped by 8 bases and J by 4 bases; unmatched bases: 11.

This sequence joins TRBV30 and TRBJ2-7, with 8 bases that match TRBD2. The germline V gene has CDR1 GTSNPN and CDR2 SVGIG (reference sequence). The CDR3 length is 12 residues. The V and J ends lost 4 bases and 6 bases, in that order; junction bases with no gene match: 5. The CDR3 DNA reads TGTGCCTGGACCGGGACTAGTCGCGAGCAGTACTTC. Amino acids: CAWTGTSREQYF.